This T cell receptor (beta chain) was recorded in a study of T cell repertoires in cytomegalovirus infection. Looking at the study overall: CMV epitopes, recently identified HLA-C-restricted and well-studied HLA-B-restricted, were used.

About this clonotype: Its antigen is as yet unknown.

Germline CDR1 and CDR2: MNHEY and SVGEGT. The CDR3 sequence is 15 residues long. The junction had 8 bases not matched to a gene; V was cut back by 5 bases and J by 4 bases. TCRdb reanalysed the reads using MiXCR and keeps one entry per CDR3 protein. The sample carries around 900,000 distinct CDR3 sequences, roughly 31% recorded once. The V call is TRBV6-2 or TRBV6-3, the J call TRBJ1-2; TRBD1 matches 9 bases. The clonotype was recovered from a human donor in good health (CMV status not recorded). Some clones in this sample may be carry-over from other donors' samples. The sequencing used cultured CD8+ T cells from PBMCs, collected from culture after CMV antigen stimulation. The CDR3 protein is CASSRWTGAGYGYTF. Here the CDR3 DNA reads TGTGCCAGCAGTCGTTGGACAGGGGCCGGCTATGGCTACACCTTC.